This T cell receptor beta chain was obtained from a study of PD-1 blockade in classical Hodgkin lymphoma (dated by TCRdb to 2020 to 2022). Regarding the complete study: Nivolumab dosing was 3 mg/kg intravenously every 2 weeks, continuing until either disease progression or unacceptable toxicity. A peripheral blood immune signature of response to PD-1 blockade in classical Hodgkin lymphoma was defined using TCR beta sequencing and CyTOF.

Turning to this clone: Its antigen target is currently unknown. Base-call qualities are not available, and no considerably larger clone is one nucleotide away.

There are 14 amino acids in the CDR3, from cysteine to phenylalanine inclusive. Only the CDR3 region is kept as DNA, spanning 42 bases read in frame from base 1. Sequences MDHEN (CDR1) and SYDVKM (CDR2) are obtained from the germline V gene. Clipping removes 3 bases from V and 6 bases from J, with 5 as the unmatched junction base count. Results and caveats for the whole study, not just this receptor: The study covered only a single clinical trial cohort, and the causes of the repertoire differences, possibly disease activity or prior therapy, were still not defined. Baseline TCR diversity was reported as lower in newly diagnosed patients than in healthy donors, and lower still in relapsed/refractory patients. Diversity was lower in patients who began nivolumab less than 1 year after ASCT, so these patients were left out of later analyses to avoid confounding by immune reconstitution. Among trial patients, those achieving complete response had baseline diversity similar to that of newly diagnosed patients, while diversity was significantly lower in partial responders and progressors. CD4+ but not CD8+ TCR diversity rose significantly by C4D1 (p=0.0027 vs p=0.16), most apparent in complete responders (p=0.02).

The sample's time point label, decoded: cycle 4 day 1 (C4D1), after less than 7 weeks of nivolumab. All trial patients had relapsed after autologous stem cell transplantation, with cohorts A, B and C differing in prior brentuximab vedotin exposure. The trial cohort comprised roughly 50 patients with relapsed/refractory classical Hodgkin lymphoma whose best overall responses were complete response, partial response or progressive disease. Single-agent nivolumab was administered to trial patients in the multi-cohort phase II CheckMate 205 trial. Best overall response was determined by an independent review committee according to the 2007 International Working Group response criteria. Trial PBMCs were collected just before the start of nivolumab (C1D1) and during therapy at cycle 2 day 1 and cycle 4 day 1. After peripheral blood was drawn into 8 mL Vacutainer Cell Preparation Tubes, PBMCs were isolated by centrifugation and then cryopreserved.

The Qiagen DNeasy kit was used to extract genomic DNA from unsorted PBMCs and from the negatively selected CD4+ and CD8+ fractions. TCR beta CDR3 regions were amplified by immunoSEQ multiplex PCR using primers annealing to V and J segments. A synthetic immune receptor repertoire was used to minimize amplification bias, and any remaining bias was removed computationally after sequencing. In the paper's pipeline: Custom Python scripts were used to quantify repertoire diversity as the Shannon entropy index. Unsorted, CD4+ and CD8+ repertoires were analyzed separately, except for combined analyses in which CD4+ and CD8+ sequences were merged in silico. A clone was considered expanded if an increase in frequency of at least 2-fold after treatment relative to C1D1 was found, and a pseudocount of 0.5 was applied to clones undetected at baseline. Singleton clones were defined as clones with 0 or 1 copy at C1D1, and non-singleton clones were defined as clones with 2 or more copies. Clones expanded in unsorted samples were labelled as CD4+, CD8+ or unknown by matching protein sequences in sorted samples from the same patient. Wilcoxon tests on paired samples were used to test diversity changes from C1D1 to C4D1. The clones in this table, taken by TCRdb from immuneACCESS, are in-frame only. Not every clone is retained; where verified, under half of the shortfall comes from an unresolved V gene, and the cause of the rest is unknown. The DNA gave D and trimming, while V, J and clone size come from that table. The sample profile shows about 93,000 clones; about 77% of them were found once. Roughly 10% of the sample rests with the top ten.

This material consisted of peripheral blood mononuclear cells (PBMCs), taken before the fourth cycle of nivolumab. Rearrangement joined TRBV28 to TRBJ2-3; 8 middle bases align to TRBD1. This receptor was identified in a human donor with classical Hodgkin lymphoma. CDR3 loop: CASSLVDRADTQYF. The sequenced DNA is TGTGCCAGCAGTTTGGTGGACAGGGCGGATACGCAGTATTTT.